This TCR beta chain was sequenced for a study of Ad26.COV2.S vaccination and SARS-CoV-2 variants. Study information: Intramuscularly, Ad26.COV2.S was given either once or twice, 56 days apart.

Using immunoSEQ multiplex PCR, the repertoire was profiled, and TCRdb retains in-frame clones only, with some absent. The sample gives some 250,000 clones, roughly 88% of which show up once; around 10% is in the top ten. The treatment here: roughly 18 received Ad26.COV2.S at low or high dose, single or two shots; several received placebo; per-sample allocation not given. On day 63 after the first injection, vaccine and placebo recipients gave samples. In the vaccine, an Ad26 vector expressed the SARS-CoV-2 spike of the Wuhan strain. Of note for this clone: The antigen is unknown.

Study conclusions and caveats: Breadth of non-spike TCRs did not differ between vaccinees and placebo recipients. Possibly, TCR breadth and depth analyses underestimated total T cell responses.

This clonotype was obtained from a person aged 18 to 59 who received the Ad26.COV2.S COVID-19 vaccine or a placebo. Sequenced material: peripheral blood, taken in a trial of Ad26.COV2.S vaccine versus placebo.

Written as DNA, the CDR3 is TGTGCCAGCAGCCGCGACACGCAGGTTGGGGGGAATTCACCCCTCCACTTT. Translation gives CASSRDTQVGGNSPLHF. The rearrangement links TRBV4-2 to TRBJ1-6; possibly TRBD1 for D (5 bases). Germline CDR1 and CDR2: LGHNA and YNFKEQ. Trimming cost V 4 bases and J 7 bases, with 20 bases left between them. The CDR3 extends over 17 amino acids.